This T cell receptor (beta chain) is drawn from a study of blood T cell repertoires in COVID-19. Study summary: The United States, Italy and Spain provided the acute and convalescent COVID-19 samples.

The V end was cut by 7 bases, the J end by 0 bases, with 12 bases between. Germline values: CDR1 SGHAT, CDR2 FQNNGV. This CDR3 contains 14 residues. Original methodology: Counts of nucleated cells, estimated from reference gene primer amplification, were obtained. Sequenced by immunoSEQ multiplex PCR; TCRdb stores in-frame clones only, minus some. The V and J calls and clone size were taken over from that table, and D and trimming were inferred from the DNA. Here the sample spans some 120,000 clones, approximately 88% being singletons. The specimen was peripheral blood. The source is a man aged 50 or older with acute or convalescent COVID-19. The chain recombines TRBV11-2 with TRBJ1-2; D is possibly TRBD1 (5 bases). CDR3 residues: CASTWGPSNYGYTF. The CDR3 DNA reads TGTGCCAGCACCTGGGGCCCTTCTAACTATGGCTACACCTTC.